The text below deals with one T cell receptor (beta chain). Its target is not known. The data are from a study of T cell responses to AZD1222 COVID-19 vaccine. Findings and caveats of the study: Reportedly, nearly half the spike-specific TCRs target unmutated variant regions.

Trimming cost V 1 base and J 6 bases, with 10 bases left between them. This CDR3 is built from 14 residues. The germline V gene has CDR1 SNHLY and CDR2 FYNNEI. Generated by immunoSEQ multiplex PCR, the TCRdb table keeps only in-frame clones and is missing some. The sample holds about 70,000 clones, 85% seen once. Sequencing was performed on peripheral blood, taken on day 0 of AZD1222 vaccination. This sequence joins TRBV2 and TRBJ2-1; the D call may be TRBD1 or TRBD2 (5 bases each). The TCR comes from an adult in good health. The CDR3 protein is CASSEVGGPNEQFF. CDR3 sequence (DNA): TGTGCCAGCAGTGAAGTTGGGGGTCCCAATGAGCAGTTCTTC.